In this sample, the clone carrying this TCR beta chain turned up many times. No antigen is known for it. This sample is part of a study of CD8 T cells in ankylosing spondylitis. Study results and limitations: Disease-linked clones displayed a CD8+ phenotype and appeared relatively rarely in peripheral blood. Reportedly, significant enrichment of disease-linked clones occurred in matched ankylosing spondylitis synovial fluid.

One entry per CDR3 protein results from TCRdb running MiXCR on the 5' RACE reads. The repertoire holds about 52,000 distinct CDR3 sequences, with roughly 7.4% as singletons. CDR3 length: 12 amino acids. Trimming removed 3 bases at V and 5 bases at J, with 8 bases between. The sample consisted of blood, either unsorted or a sorted T cell fraction (not recorded which). The V gene is TRBV12-3 or TRBV12-4, the J gene TRBJ2-7, with a possible D match to TRBD2 (5 bases). The receptor's source is a female donor with ankylosing spondylitis or in good health (not recorded which). The DNA for the CDR3 is TGTGCCAGCAGTTTCTGGGGAGACGAGCAGTACTTC. Protein sequence: CASSFWGDEQYF.